This passage covers 11 T cell receptor beta chains from one sample sequenced in a study of CD4 T cells in relation to SARS-CoV-2 and coronaviruses. Their antigens are not known. TCRdb's copy holds only in-frame clones and misses some; the assay was immunoSEQ multiplex PCR. The sample lists about 15,000 clones, 76% seen once, with around 30% in the top ten. The unexposed donors gave CD4+ T cells in about 2011-2019, prior to COVID-19. Isolation of CD4+ T cells took place after around eleven days in culture. Input material: CD4+ T cells from PBMCs, cultured in vitro. These receptors were collected from a human donor in good health.

This clone was observed a handful of times. The CDR3 reads CASSADSRRAFF. The CDR3 DNA follows: TGTGCCAGCAGTGCCGACAGTCGACGGGCTTTCTTT. This rearrangement joins TRBV25-1 to TRBJ1-1, with TRBD1 as a possible D gene (5 bases). The V end was cut by 4 bases, the J end by 11 bases, with 14 bases between. Germline V gives CDR1 MGHDK, CDR2 SYGVNS. This CDR3 is built from 12 residues.

This chain connects TRBV19 to TRBJ2-2, with 7 bases matching TRBD2. The junction had 4 bases not matched to a gene; V was cut back by 5 bases and J by 4 bases. From germline, CDR1 is LNHDA and CDR2 SQIVND (reference sequence). The CDR3 sequence is 14 residues long. The CDR3 spells CASSQREPTGELFF. The CDR3 nucleotides read TGTGCCAGTAGTCAGCGGGAACCCACCGGGGAGCTGTTTTTT. The full variable domain, with the rest looked up from reference TRBV19 and TRBJ2-2, is DGGITQSPKYLFRKEGQNVTLSCEQNLNHDAMYWYRQDPGQGLRLIYYSQIVNDFQKGDIAEGYSVSREKKESFPLTVTSAQKNPTAFYLCASSQREPTGELFFGEGSRLTVL.

J is TRBJ2-1 and V is TRBV27; tentatively, D is TRBD1 (5 bases). The V and J ends lost 8 bases and 1 base respectively, with 18 bases between them. The CDR3 is 16 residues long. The germline V gene has CDR1 MNHEY and CDR2 SMNVEV (reference sequence). The CDR3 spells CASGYPTKGSYNEQFF. The DNA for the CDR3 is TGTGCCAGCGGGTACCCTACAAAGGGGTCCTACAATGAGCAGTTCTTC.

The genes are TRBV27 and TRBJ1-5, with 10 bases lining up with TRBD1. CDR3 size: 15 residues. CDR1 is MNHEY, CDR2 SMNVEV, per germline (reference sequence). J was trimmed by 7 bases and V by 5 bases; bases with no gene match: 8. The CDR3 sequence: CASSTTTGGWQPQHF. The CDR3 nucleotides are TGTGCCAGCAGTACAACGACAGGGGGCTGGCAGCCCCAGCATTTT.

CDR3 amino acids: CASSDSGISGANVLTF. DNA for the CDR3: TGTGCCAGCAGTGACTCCGGCATCTCTGGGGCCAACGTCCTGACTTTC. The rearrangement joins TRBV6-4 to TRBJ2-6; D call uncertain. The CDR3 is 16 amino acids. Germline CDR1 is MRHNA and CDR2 is SNTAGT. V dropped 0 bases and J dropped 0 bases, with 6 bases sitting between them.

This sequence joins TRBV5-6 and TRBJ2-5; TRBD1 matches at 12 bases. Germline CDR1 SGHDT, CDR2 YYEEEE. This CDR3 contains 15 residues. J gave up 5 bases and V 4 bases, and 6 bases lay outside the gene matches. CDR3 sequence (DNA): TGTGCCAGCAGCGGGGACAGGGGGCGGAGGGAGACCCAGTACTTC. Translation: CASSGDRGRRETQYF.

By share, this clone counts as large. The chain couples TRBV11-3 to TRBJ2-1, with TRBD2 matching 8 bases. The ends lost 0 bases at V and 7 bases at J; junction bases unmatched: 8. This CDR3 region has 16 residues. In germline, CDR1 is SGHNT, CDR2 YENEEA. CDR3 sequence reads: CASSLDSSGKGNEQFF. The CDR3 bases are TGTGCCAGCAGCTTAGATAGTAGCGGGAAAGGGAATGAGCAGTTCTTC.

The gene calls are TRBV7-9 and TRBJ1-1, with a weak D call TRBD1 (6 bases). The germline CDR1 and CDR2 sequences are SEHNR and FQNEAQ (reference sequence). There are 15 residues in the CDR3. V gave up 5 bases and J gave up 0 bases, with 13 bases separating them. The CDR3 DNA reads as TGTGCCAGCAGCCTACAGACAGGCATGAACACTGAAGCTTTCTTT. Protein: CASSLQTGMNTEAFF. Variable domain in full (rest from reference TRBV7-9 and TRBJ1-1): DTGVSQNPRHKITKRGQNVTFRCDPISEHNRLYWYRQTLGQGPEFLTYFQNEAQLEKSRLLSDRFSAERPKGSFSTLEIQRTEQGDSAMYLCASSLQTGMNTEAFFGQGTRLTVV.

The chain carries TRBV7-9 and TRBJ2-5, with D hard to call. Germline V lookup: CDR1 SEHNR, CDR2 FQNEAQ (reference sequence). Trimming removed 5 bases at V and 5 bases at J, with 21 bases between. CDR3 size: 16 residues. The CDR3 loop reads CASSVYYSQIGETQYF. DNA of the CDR3: TGTGCCAGCAGCGTATACTACAGTCAAATTGGGGAGACCCAGTACTTC.

The V gene is TRBV2, the J gene TRBJ2-4; no firm D call. This CDR3 comprises 11 residues. Trimming stripped 6 bases from V and 5 bases from J, with 5 bases between. CDR1 and CDR2 from the germline V gene are SNHLY and FYNNEI. The CDR3 loop is CASRVQNIQYF. CDR3 DNA: TGTGCCAGCAGGGTCCAAAACATTCAGTACTTC. The variable domain in full, completed from reference TRBV2 and TRBJ2-4, reads EPEVTQTPSHQVTQMGQEVILRCVPISNHLYFYWYRQILGQKVEFLVSFYNNEISEKSEIFDDQFSVERPDGSNFTLKIRSTKLEDSAMYFCASRVQNIQYFGAGTRLSVL.

The gene calls are TRBV5-4 and TRBJ1-1, with a possible D match to TRBD1 (5 bases). The CDR3 sequence is 12 residues long. Trimming cost V 3 bases and J 4 bases, with 7 bases left between them. CDR1 SGHNT and CDR2 YYREEE come from the germline V gene (reference sequence). The CDR3 coding sequence is TGTGCCAGCAGCTGGGGGGGCACTGAAGCTTTCTTT. This codes for CASSWGGTEAFF. Full variable domain (remainder filled in from reference TRBV5-4 and TRBJ1-1): ETGVTQSPTHLIKTRGQQVTLRCSSQSGHNTVSWYQQALGQGPQFIFQYYREEENGRGNFPPRFSGLQFPNYSSELNVNALELDDSALYLCASSWGGTEAFFGQGTRLTVV.